A single sample gave rise to the 27 T cell receptor beta chains below, sequenced in a study of metastatic and nonmetastatic thyroid tumors. TCRdb re-analyzed the PCR reads through MiXCR. Among tens of thousands of clones listed, roughly 14% were seen once. No patient had received any treatment before thyroid surgery. The sequenced sample consisted of blood. The source of these receptors is a female donor with papillary thyroid cancer or a benign thyroid nodule (not recorded which). Some clones in this sample may be carry-over from other donors' samples.

A word on this clone: This could be a read error, since a much larger clone is one nucleotide away. Other DNA sequences from this sample encode an identical CDR3 as well. V is TRBV12-3 or TRBV12-4 and J is TRBJ2-3; maybe TRBD2 (5 bases). Trimming removed 2 bases at V and 14 bases at J, with 35 bases between. The CDR3 consists of 19 residues. The CDR3 loop is CASSLRGRHSGPRTDTLYF. CDR3 nucleotides: TGTGCCAGCAGTTTACGCGGTCGCCACAGCGGTCCCCGCACAGATACACTGTATTTT.

This clone was found many times. The chain has TRBV20-1 and TRBJ2-3; 8 nucleotides line up with TRBD2. The CDR3 is 14 residues long. V shed 3 bases, J shed 5 bases, and the junction held 7 bases outside the gene matches. In germline, CDR1 is DFQATT, CDR2 SNEGSKA (reference sequence). The CDR3 DNA follows: TGCAGTGCTAGGGATAGCGGGGAGTTAGATACGCAGTATTTT. As protein: CSARDSGELDTQYF.

There are many counts of this clone. V is TRBV9 and J is TRBJ2-3, with TRBD2 matching 8 bases. Germline lookup yields CDR1 SGDLS and CDR2 YYNGEE. Trimming removed 0 bases from V and 4 bases from J; junction bases left unmatched: 4. The CDR3 length is 15 residues. The CDR3 DNA follows: TGTGCCAGCAGCGTAGAAGCGGGAGCCGCAGATACGCAGTATTTT. Protein sequence: CASSVEAGAADTQYF.

This clone was seen more than once but under ten times. Since a much larger clone is just one base distant, this may be a read error. J is TRBJ1-4 and V is TRBV4-2; 8 positions agree with TRBD1. Per the germline V gene, CDR1 is LGHNA and CDR2 is YNFKEQ. The CDR3 extends over 15 amino acids. CDR3 loop: CASSQVDRVNEKLVF. For the CDR3, the DNA is TGTGCCAGCAGCCAAGTGGACAGGGTGAATGAAAAACTGGTTTTT.

This clone was seen at least ten times. The V and J genes are TRBV28 and TRBJ2-1; 8 nucleotides agree with TRBD1. Losses at the gene ends were 4 bases for V and 8 bases for J; bases not matched to a gene: 7. The CDR3 loop spans 14 amino acids. CDR1 MDHEN and CDR2 SYDVKM come from the germline V gene. DNA of the CDR3: TGTGCCAGCAGTTACGGACAGGGTTTGGATGAGCAGTTCTTC. As protein: CASSYGQGLDEQFF.

This clone has ten or more counts. The rearrangement joins TRBV5-6 to TRBJ1-1; D perhaps matches TRBD1 (5 bases). The CDR3 loop spans 13 amino acids. Germline V CDR1 and CDR2: SGHDT, YYEEEE. V was clipped by 4 bases and J by 1 base, with 8 bases between them. In nucleotides, the CDR3 is TGTGCCAGCAGCCGCACAGGGAACACTGAAGCTTTCTTT. Protein: CASSRTGNTEAFF.

This clone was observed at least ten times. The chain joins TRBV12-3 or TRBV12-4 to TRBJ1-3, with D uncertain. The CDR3 has 13 amino acids. The V and J ends lost 0 bases and 7 bases respectively, with 7 bases between them. The DNA of the CDR3 is TGTGCCAGCAGTTTAGCGATACGGAACACCATATATTTT. Amino acids: CASSLAIRNTIYF.

This clone is labeled medium-sized. V gene TRBV6-1 combines with J gene TRBJ1-6; D not certain. V lost 6 bases and J 6 bases, leaving 12 bases between the germline ends. Germline loops: CDR1 MNHNS, CDR2 SASEGT. This CDR3 region has 14 residues. The CDR3 region has the DNA TGTGCCAGCAGGGAGAGTGACCTTAATTCACCCCTCCACTTT. This encodes CASRESDLNSPLHF.

The chain has TRBV19 and TRBJ2-7; D gene ambiguous. With 10 bases removed from V and 1 base from J, the gap between germline ends came to 20 bases. This CDR3 has 15 residues. Germline CDR1 and CDR2: LNHDA and SQIVND (reference sequence). In DNA, the CDR3 is TGTGCCATTCAGCCTACAGTGGGCAGGTCCTACGAGCAGTACTTC. It encodes CAIQPTVGRSYEQYF.

This clone was found many times. The chain joins TRBV7-9 to TRBJ1-4; D unclear. CDR1 is SEHNR, CDR2 FQNEAQ, per germline (reference sequence). This CDR3 contains 11 residues. Between the trimmed V and J ends, which lost 2 bases and 8 bases, there was a span of 3 bases. The CDR3 protein is CASSLWEKLFF. The CDR3 nucleotides are TGTGCCAGCAGCTTATGGGAAAAACTGTTTTTT. Variable domain in full (rest from reference TRBV7-9 and TRBJ1-4): DTGVSQNPRHKITKRGQNVTFRCDPISEHNRLYWYRQTLGQGPEFLTYFQNEAQLEKSRLLSDRFSAERPKGSFSTLEIQRTEQGDSAMYLCASSLWEKLFFGSGTQLSVL.

This clone was seen repeatedly, ten times or more. The chain has TRBV30 and TRBJ2-7; possible D gene TRBD1, 5 bases. The CDR3 sequence is 11 residues long. Trimming took off 5 bases at V and 4 bases at J, with 9 bases between the two ends. In germline, CDR1 is GTSNPN, CDR2 SVGIG (reference sequence). Here the CDR3 DNA reads TGTGCCTGGGGTGACAGATACGAGCAGTACTTC. Its protein product is CAWGDRYEQYF.

The rearrangement joins TRBV6-5 to TRBJ2-5; D remains ambiguous. Germline CDR1 reads MNHEY; CDR2 reads SVGAGI. This CDR3 has 13 amino acids. The germline V and J ends were trimmed by 3 bases and 4 bases, with 9 bases remaining between them. The CDR3 loop is CASSYYVGETQYF. In DNA, the CDR3 is TGTGCCAGCAGTTATTATGTGGGAGAGACCCAGTACTTC.

This clone was detected many times. The chain couples TRBV5-1 to TRBJ2-2; TRBD2 aligns across 8 bases. This CDR3 region has 16 residues. The germline gives CDR1 SGHRS, CDR2 YFSETQ. V was clipped by 4 bases and J by 5 bases; unmatched bases: 10. CDR3 sequence (DNA): TGCGCCAGCAGCACCGGTGGTAGCGGGATAACCGGGGAGCTGTTTTTT. Residues: CASSTGGSGITGELFF.

In this sample, this clone turned up a few times. The rearrangement uses TRBV6-1 and TRBJ2-7, with 7 bases lining up with TRBD1. Germline V CDR1 and CDR2: MNHNS, SASEGT. With V trimmed by 0 bases and J by 1 base, 3 bases remained unmatched. This CDR3 has 15 residues. The CDR3 region is CASSEAWDRSYEQYF. The DNA for the CDR3 is TGTGCCAGCAGTGAAGCCTGGGACAGATCCTACGAGCAGTACTTC.

A remark on this clone: This may arise from a read error, as a much more abundant clone is one base away. The same CDR3 also results from other DNA sequences found in this sample. The chain combines TRBV4-1 with TRBJ1-1, with D possibly TRBD1 on 5 matching bases. The germline V gene encodes CDR1 MGHRA and CDR2 YSYEKL. CDR3 length equals 18 residues. V dropped 4 bases and J dropped 0 bases, with 21 bases sitting between them. In nucleotides, the CDR3 is TGCGCCAGCAGCCGCGGAACAGGAAAGGTCTTCATGAACACTGAAGCTTTCTTT. It yields the protein CASSRGTGKVFMNTEAFF.

This clone came up many times. The chain links TRBV11-1 to TRBJ1-1; D is possibly TRBD1 (6 bases). The length of the CDR3 is 16 residues. Germline-derived CDR1 and CDR2 are SGHAT and FQDESV (reference sequence). The V end was cut by 4 bases, the J end by 4 bases, with 19 bases between. CDR3 in amino acids: CASSSRMGGLSTEAFF. In DNA, the CDR3 is TGTGCCAGCAGCTCTAGGATGGGGGGCTTAAGCACTGAAGCTTTCTTT.

Within the sample, this clone is medium-sized. The CDR3 coding sequence is TGTGCCACCCACGAGCTACGAGACTCCTACGAGCAGTACTTC. Translation gives CATHELRDSYEQYF. The rearrangement joins TRBV28 to TRBJ2-7; D is undetermined. The germline CDR1 and CDR2 sequences are MDHEN and SYDVKM. The CDR3 extends over 14 amino acids. V was pared by 10 bases and J by 0 bases, with 16 bases between.

This clone was observed a handful of times. A junction end diverges from the germline sequence, so it may reflect a read error. The chain joins TRBV12-3 or TRBV12-4 to TRBJ2-1; D possibly matches TRBD1 or TRBD2 (7 bases each). The CDR3 covers 15 residues. In nucleotides, the CDR3 is TGTGCCAGCAGCCCGGGGAGGGGGCGGCGGAATGATCAGTTCTTC. It encodes CASSPGRGRRNDQFF.

This clone was detected ten times or more. This CDR3 is also generated by other DNA sequences in the sample. The chain uses TRBV4-2 and TRBJ2-3, with 7 nucleotides matching TRBD1. The CDR3 contains 17 residues. V was pared by 0 bases and J by 1 base, with 7 bases of the junction left unmatched. Germline lookup yields CDR1 LGHNA and CDR2 YNFKEQ. CDR3 amino acids: CASSQEGQPKGTDTQYF. CDR3 in DNA: TGTGCCAGCAGCCAAGAGGGACAGCCGAAGGGCACAGATACGCAGTATTTT.

This clone was counted many times. V gene TRBV15 combines with J gene TRBJ2-1; D not resolved. V was shortened by 0 bases and J by 6 bases, with 3 bases between the two germline ends. Per germline, CDR1 LNHNV and CDR2 YYDKDF (reference sequence). CDR3 length: 12 residues. This CDR3 reads CATSREGNEQFF. The CDR3 DNA is TGTGCCACCAGCAGAGAGGGCAATGAGCAGTTCTTC.

Comment on this clone: Relative to the germline gene, one junction end is altered; a read error may explain this. The gene calls are TRBV19 and TRBJ2-6, with TRBD2 matching over 8 bases. Germline V gene sequence: CDR1 LNHDA, CDR2 SQIVND (reference sequence). The CDR3 extends over 14 amino acids. DNA of the CDR3: TGTGCCAGTAGCTCCGTTAGCGGGGCCCACGTCCCGACTTTC. Encoded protein: CASSSVSGAHVPTF.

This clone was seen ten or more times. The gene calls are TRBV7-3 and TRBJ2-2; TRBD1 aligns across 11 bases. V lost 1 base and J lost 5; bases outside the gene matches: 3. The CDR3 totals 16 residues. Germline CDR1 is SGHTA and CDR2 is FQGTGA. CDR3 region: CASSLMGTGGTGELFF. The CDR3 nucleotides are TGTGCCAGCAGCTTAATGGGGACAGGGGGAACCGGGGAGCTGTTTTTT.

This clone has ten or more counts. The chain has TRBV7-2 and TRBJ2-7; 9 bases are a match to TRBD2. J gave up 4 bases and V 5 bases, and 6 bases lay outside the gene matches. This CDR3 is built from 14 residues. Germline V gene sequence: CDR1 SGHTA, CDR2 FQGNSA. The CDR3: CASSKLAGFYEQYF. The CDR3 DNA follows: TGTGCCAGCAGCAAACTAGCGGGTTTTTACGAGCAGTACTTC.

J is TRBJ2-7 and V is TRBV6-1, with 12 bases aligning to TRBD2. This CDR3 contains 14 residues. The germline V gene encodes CDR1 MNHNS and CDR2 SASEGT. The V segment lost 6 bases and the J segment 2 bases; nucleotides outside the gene matches: 2. This CDR3 reads CASRRLAGAYEQYF. CDR3 nucleotide sequence: TGTGCCAGCAGGCGACTAGCGGGAGCCTACGAGCAGTACTTC.

This clone occurred many times. The chain is built from TRBV5-1 and TRBJ2-1, with D hard to call. The CDR3 sequence is 15 residues long. Trimming cost V 5 bases and J 6 bases, with 18 bases left between them. The V gene's germline CDR1 is SGHRS and CDR2 YFSETQ. The CDR3 nucleotides read TGCGCCAGCAGGGAGTCCCCGTTAGATGTCAATGAGCAGTTCTTC. It codes for CASRESPLDVNEQFF.

V usage is TRBV28 and J usage is TRBJ1-5; TRBD1 might be the D (5 bases). V shed 2 bases and J shed 3 bases, with 8 bases lying between them. Germline V gives CDR1 MDHEN, CDR2 SYDVKM. This CDR3 region has 14 residues. Here the CDR3 DNA reads TGTGCCAGCAGTTTAGACAGCTCCAATCAGCCCCAGCATTTT. It codes for CASSLDSSNQPQHF.

This clone was observed at least ten times. CDR3 bases: TGCGCCAGCAGCCAAGTAAGAATCCCGGGGGAGTCGAACACTGAAGCTTTCTTT. Amino acids: CASSQVRIPGESNTEAFF. The chain combines TRBV4-1 with TRBJ1-1, with a weak D call TRBD1 (5 bases). This CDR3 is built from 18 residues. V was clipped by 1 base and J by 1 base, with 19 bases between them. Germline values: CDR1 MGHRA, CDR2 YSYEKL.